These 3 T cell receptor beta chains were all obtained from the same sample, sequenced in a study of response to subunit inactivated influenza vaccine. TCRdb recomputed calls from the RT-PCR reads with MiXCR, one row per CDR3 protein. This table has about 830,000 distinct CDR3 sequences, less than 20% appearing once. The sample was PBMCs from blood, taken 5 days after vaccination. These receptors were taken from a man aged 50-59 years who received an inactivated influenza vaccine.

This clonotype came up a few times. This rearrangement joins TRBV3-1 to TRBJ1-1, with D unresolved. The CDR3 has 12 amino acids. Germline-derived CDR1 and CDR2 are LGHDT and YNNKEL (reference sequence). Trimming shortened V by 0 bases and J by 11 bases, and 10 bases separated the two germline ends. The CDR3 here is CASSQDGVRAFF. The CDR3 nucleotides are TGTGCCAGCAGCCAAGATGGGGTGCGTGCTTTCTTT.

V and J are TRBV7-9 and TRBJ2-5, with 11 bases lining up with TRBD2. The CDR3 runs to 15 residues. Germline loops: CDR1 SEHNR, CDR2 FQNEAQ (reference sequence). Trimming at V came to 6 bases and at J to 5 bases, leaving 8 bases not matched to a gene. Written as DNA, the CDR3 is TGTGCCAGCAGACAAACTAGCGGGGGCTTGGAGACCCAGTACTTC. Translating it yields CASRQTSGGLETQYF.

The chain recombines TRBV28 with TRBJ2-2, with D perhaps matching TRBD1 or TRBD2 (7 bases each). V dropped 8 bases and J dropped 5 bases, with 15 bases sitting between them. The CDR3 covers 14 residues. Germline V lookup: CDR1 MDHEN, CDR2 SYDVKM. The CDR3 protein is CASQGGTWTGELFF. In nucleotides, the CDR3 is TGTGCCAGCCAGGGGGGGACGTGGACCGGGGAGCTGTTTTTT.